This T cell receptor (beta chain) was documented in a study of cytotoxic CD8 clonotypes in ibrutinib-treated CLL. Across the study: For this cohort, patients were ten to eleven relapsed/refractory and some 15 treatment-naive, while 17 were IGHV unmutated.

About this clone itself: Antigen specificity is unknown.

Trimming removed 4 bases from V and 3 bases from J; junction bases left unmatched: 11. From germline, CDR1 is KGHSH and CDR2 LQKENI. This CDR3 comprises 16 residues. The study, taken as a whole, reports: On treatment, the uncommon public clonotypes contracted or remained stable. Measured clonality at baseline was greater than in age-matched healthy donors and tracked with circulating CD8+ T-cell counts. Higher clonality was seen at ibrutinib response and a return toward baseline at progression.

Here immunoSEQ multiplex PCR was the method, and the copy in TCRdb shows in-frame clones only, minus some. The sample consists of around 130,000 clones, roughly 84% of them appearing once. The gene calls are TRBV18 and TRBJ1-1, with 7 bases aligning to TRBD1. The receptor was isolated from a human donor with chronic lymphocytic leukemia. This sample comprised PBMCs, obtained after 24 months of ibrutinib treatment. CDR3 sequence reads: CASSQGQPPLHTEAFF. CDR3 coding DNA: TGTGCCAGCTCACAGGGACAGCCACCTCTCCACACTGAAGCTTTCTTT.